These 23 T cell receptor beta chains came from one sample sequenced in a study of blood T cells in healthy people across ages. Using a J-beta primer mix together with a sample-barcoded 5' primer, a second PCR was run for roughly 7 to 11 cycles. TCRdb re-derived calls from the 5' RACE reads in MiXCR, one entry per CDR3 protein. The table lists 800,000 or so distinct CDR3 sequences, around 25% of them singletons. The data were also submitted as part of a second study, on T cells of mothers and their children.

The source material was blood. These receptors originate from a boy aged 10-17 years in good health.

This clonotype was seen more than once but under ten times. This chain uses TRBV20-1 with TRBJ2-1; 9 bases match TRBD2. Trimming removed 1 base from V and 6 bases from J; junction bases left unmatched: 4. This CDR3 is built from 14 residues. Germline V lookup: CDR1 DFQATT, CDR2 SNEGSKA (reference sequence). The CDR3 loop is CSARVSGRPNEQFF. CDR3 sequence (DNA): TGCAGTGCTAGAGTGAGCGGGAGGCCCAATGAGCAGTTCTTC.

V and J are TRBV27 and TRBJ1-1; 7 bases are shared with TRBD1. The CDR3 runs to 13 residues. Germline V gives CDR1 MNHEY, CDR2 SMNVEV (reference sequence). Trimming removed 8 bases from V and 5 bases from J; junction bases left unmatched: 8. In DNA, the CDR3 is TGTGCCAGCTACCGTGACAGGGTGACTGAAGCTTTCTTT. Amino acid sequence: CASYRDRVTEAFF.

The sample holds a few counts of this clonotype. J is TRBJ2-2 and V is TRBV7-6, with D tentatively TRBD1 (5 bases). Germline V CDR1 and CDR2: SGHVS, FNYEAQ. V lost 3 bases and J lost 4, with 12 bases in between. The CDR3 extends over 15 amino acids. CDR3 DNA sequence: TGTGCCAGCAGCTTCAGTCAGGGCATCACCGGGGAGCTGTTTTTT. Residues: CASSFSQGITGELFF.

This clonotype was counted a few times. This chain connects TRBV6-1 to TRBJ2-5; 9 bases align to TRBD1. The V gene's germline CDR1 is MNHNS and CDR2 SASEGT. The length of the CDR3 is 16 residues. V lost 6 bases, J lost 3 bases, and 11 bases stayed unmatched. The CDR3 loop is CASSFRTGAVKETQYF. DNA of the CDR3: TGTGCCAGCAGCTTTCGGACAGGGGCGGTCAAAGAGACCCAGTACTTC.

Only a few counts were recorded for this clonotype. Sequence at one end of the junction differs from germline and may be a read error. This chain connects TRBV7-9 to TRBJ2-1; 9 bases are a match to TRBD2. The CDR3 covers 14 residues. Germline loops: CDR1 SEHNR, CDR2 FQNEAQ (reference sequence). This CDR3 is CACSLEAGGNEQFF. The CDR3 DNA reads TGTGCCTGCAGCTTAGAAGCGGGGGGCAATGAGCAGTTCTTC.

In this sample, this clonotype turned up a few times. The V call is TRBV7-9, the J call TRBJ2-2, with 12 positions matching TRBD2. Germline CDR1 and CDR2: SEHNR and FQNEAQ (reference sequence). V lost 5 bases and J lost 3; bases outside the gene matches: 10. The CDR3 has 18 amino acids. CDR3 bases: TGTGCCAGCAGCACCACCCGGACTAGCGGGGCCTACACCGGGGAGCTGTTTTTT. It translates to CASSTTRTSGAYTGELFF.

The chain uses TRBV11-1 and TRBJ2-4; D is uncertain. Germline CDR1 is SGHAT and CDR2 is FQDESV (reference sequence). This CDR3 has 18 residues. Trimming removed 5 bases from V and 1 base from J, with 21 bases in between. CDR3 residues: CASSDPLRVKDAKNIQYF. The CDR3, as DNA: TGTGCCAGCAGCGACCCCCTTCGGGTTAAAGATGCCAAAAACATTCAGTACTTC.

There are many counts of this clonotype. V is TRBV7-2 and J is TRBJ1-2; no reliable D call. The V end lost 3 bases, the J end lost 1 base, and 9 bases lay between the germline ends. Germline-derived CDR1 and CDR2 are SGHTA and FQGNSA. The CDR3 runs 14 residues. The CDR3 reads CASSFGWGNYGYTF. The CDR3 bases are TGTGCCAGCAGCTTCGGTTGGGGTAACTATGGCTACACCTTC.

This clonotype showed up just a few times. The gene calls are TRBV3-1 and TRBJ2-3; 8 nucleotides match TRBD2. This CDR3 spans 16 amino acids. Germline V gene sequence: CDR1 LGHDT, CDR2 YNNKEL (reference sequence). Trimming cost V 3 bases and J 2 bases; bases outside gene matches: 7. The CDR3 DNA follows: TGTGCCAGCAGCCAGACGGGGGGGCGACCCACAGATACGCAGTATTTT. Amino acid sequence: CASSQTGGRPTDTQYF.

In this sample, this clonotype turned up a few times. The chain is built from TRBV25-1 and TRBJ1-6; TRBD1 agrees at 7 bases. V lost 5 bases, J lost 5 bases, and 9 bases stayed unmatched. From germline, CDR1 is MGHDK and CDR2 SYGVNS. CDR3 length equals 16 residues. The CDR3 loop reads CASSYPGGGNNSPLHF. DNA of the CDR3: TGTGCCAGCAGTTACCCAGGGGGAGGTAATAATTCACCCCTCCACTTT.

This CDR3 reads CASSLSYGNTIYF. CDR3 sequence (DNA): TGTGCCAGCAGCTTATCCTACGGAAACACCATATATTTT. This chain joins TRBV7-2 and TRBJ1-3; unclear D gene. CDR1 is SGHTA and CDR2 is FQGNSA in the germline V gene. The germline V and J ends were trimmed by 2 bases and 4 bases, with 6 bases remaining between them. The CDR3 spans 13 residues.

This clonotype was found many times. CDR3 DNA sequence: TGTGCCAGCAGTGAAAGGGGGCAAGCCCTGAAGTCTGAAGCTTTCTTT. It translates to CASSERGQALKSEAFF. The rearrangement links TRBV6-1 to TRBJ1-1; TRBD1 matches 7 bases. The CDR3 covers 16 residues. Germline loops: CDR1 MNHNS, CDR2 SASEGT. With 2 bases clipped from V and 6 bases from J, the junction kept 12 bases outside the gene matches.

This clonotype turned up a few times. The rearrangement joins TRBV20-1 to TRBJ2-5; TRBD1 matches at 7 bases. The CDR3 contains 12 residues. V was clipped by 6 bases and J by 4 bases; unmatched bases: 5. Germline CDR1 is DFQATT and CDR2 is SNEGSKA (reference sequence). In DNA form, the CDR3 reads TGCAGTGCCAACAGGGGTGGAGAGACCCAGTACTTC. It yields the protein CSANRGGETQYF.

The V and J genes are TRBV12-3 or TRBV12-4 and TRBJ2-3; D unclear. Trimming removed 2 bases at V and 0 bases at J, with 6 bases between. The CDR3 is 14 residues long. The CDR3 DNA follows: TGTGCCAGCAGTTTACCGACTAGCACAGATACGCAGTATTTT. Protein product: CASSLPTSTDTQYF.

This chain connects TRBV20-1 to TRBJ2-1; D not certain. Between the trimmed V and J ends, which lost 3 bases and 0 bases, there was a span of 9 bases. The CDR3 runs to 14 residues. Germline loops: CDR1 DFQATT, CDR2 SNEGSKA (reference sequence). CDR3 DNA sequence: TGCAGTGCTAGTCCGTGGAGCTCCTACAATGAGCAGTTCTTC. It translates to CSASPWSSYNEQFF.

This clonotype was counted a few times. This chain links TRBV21-1 with TRBJ2-1. TRBV21-1 is shown as a pseudogene. The CDR3 has 14 residues. DNA of the CDR3: TGTGCCAGCAGCGGAACCGCTACCTACAATGAGCAGTTCTTC. It yields the protein CASSGTATYNEQFF.

The genes are TRBV28 and TRBJ1-5, with D uncertain. This CDR3 is built from 12 residues. Trimming stripped 10 bases from V and 4 bases from J, with 11 bases between. Looked up from germline, CDR1 is MDHEN and CDR2 is SYDVKM. The CDR3 coding sequence is TGTGCCACCCGCGCAAGGAATCAGCCCCAGCATTTT. Amino acids: CATRARNQPQHF.

This clonotype was seen a few times. This chain links TRBV29-1 with TRBJ2-5; 7 bases agree with TRBD2. TRBJ2-7 explains the end of the DNA better; the J call may be wrong. The germline CDR1 and CDR2 sequences are SQVTM and ANQGSEA. There are 13 residues in the CDR3. The CDR3 DNA reads TGCAGCGTCCTAGCGGCGGTTCACTACGAGCAGTACTTC. It yields the protein CSVLAAVHYEQYF.

This clonotype was observed a handful of times. This chain connects TRBV20-1 to TRBJ1-3; D is undetermined. This CDR3 has 12 amino acids. V gave up 3 bases and J gave up 7 bases, with 10 bases separating them. Germline values: CDR1 DFQATT, CDR2 SNEGSKA (reference sequence). In nucleotides, the CDR3 is TGCAGTGCTAGCGATATGTCGAACACCATATATTTT. Its translation is CSASDMSNTIYF.

This sequence joins TRBV5-1 and TRBJ1-4; the match to TRBD1 covers 8 bases. The V and J ends lost 4 bases and 5 bases, in that order; junction bases with no gene match: 7. The CDR3 contains 15 residues. The V gene's germline CDR1 is SGHRS and CDR2 YFSETQ. CDR3 loop: CASSPRQGLNEKLFF. In nucleotides, the CDR3 is TGCGCCAGCAGCCCGCGACAGGGGTTGAATGAAAAACTGTTTTTT.

This chain joins TRBV15 and TRBJ2-7, with 8 bases fitting TRBD1. Trimming removed 0 bases from V and 6 bases from J; junction bases left unmatched: 7. This CDR3 spans 15 amino acids. The V gene's germline CDR1 is LNHNV and CDR2 YYDKDF (reference sequence). The CDR3 spells CATSRDFGQGSEQYF. DNA of the CDR3: TGTGCCACCAGCAGAGATTTTGGACAGGGCAGCGAGCAGTACTTC.

This clonotype showed up just a few times. The chain joins TRBV12-3 or TRBV12-4 to TRBJ1-6; 8 positions agree with TRBD1. V lost 6 bases and J lost 6; bases outside the gene matches: 7. The CDR3 runs to 15 residues. The CDR3 here is CASSLNDRGNSPLHF. For the CDR3, the DNA is TGTGCCAGCAGCCTCAACGACAGGGGTAATTCACCCCTCCACTTT.

V and J are TRBV4-3 and TRBJ2-5; D unresolved. The end of the DNA fits TRBJ2-1 better, so the J call may be wrong. The CDR3 is 12 amino acids. The V gene's germline CDR1 is LGHNA and CDR2 YSLEER. CDR3 amino acids: CASRGWANEQFF. CDR3 DNA sequence: TGCGCCAGCAGGGGGTGGGCTAATGAGCAGTTCTTC.